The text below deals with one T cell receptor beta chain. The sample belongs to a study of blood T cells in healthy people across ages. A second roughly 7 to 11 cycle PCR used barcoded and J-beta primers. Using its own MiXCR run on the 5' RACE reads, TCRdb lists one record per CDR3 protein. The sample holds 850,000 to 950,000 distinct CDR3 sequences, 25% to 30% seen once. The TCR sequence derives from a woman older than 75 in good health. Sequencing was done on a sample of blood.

Written as DNA, the CDR3 is TGCGCCAGCAGCTTCGGGGCAACGGTCGACACCATATATTTT. Encoded protein: CASSFGATVDTIYF. The chain is built from TRBV5-1 and TRBJ1-3, with a tentative D call TRBD1 (5 bases). This CDR3 contains 14 residues. Trimming left V 2 bases short and J 8 bases short, with 14 bases between. Germline V lookup: CDR1 SGHRS, CDR2 YFSETQ.